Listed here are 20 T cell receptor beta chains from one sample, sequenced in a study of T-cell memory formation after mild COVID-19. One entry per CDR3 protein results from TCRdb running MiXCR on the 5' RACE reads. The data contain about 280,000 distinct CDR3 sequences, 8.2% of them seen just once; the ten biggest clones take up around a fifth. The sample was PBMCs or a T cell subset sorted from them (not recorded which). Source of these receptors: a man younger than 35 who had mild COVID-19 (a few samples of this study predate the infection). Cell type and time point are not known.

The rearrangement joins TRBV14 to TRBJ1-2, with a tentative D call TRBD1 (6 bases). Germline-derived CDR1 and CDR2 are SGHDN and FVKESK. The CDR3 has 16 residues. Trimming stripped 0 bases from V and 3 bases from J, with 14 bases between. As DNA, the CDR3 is TGTGCCAGCAGCCAAGAAGGGGGGCGGTACGACTATGGCTACACCTTC. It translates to CASSQEGGRYDYGYTF.

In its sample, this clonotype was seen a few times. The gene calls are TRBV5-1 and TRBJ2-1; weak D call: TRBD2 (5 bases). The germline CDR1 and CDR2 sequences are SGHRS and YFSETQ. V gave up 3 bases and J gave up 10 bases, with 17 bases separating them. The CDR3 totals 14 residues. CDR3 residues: CASSWTYIVGEQFF. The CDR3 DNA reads TGCGCCAGCAGCTGGACTTATATAGTAGGGGAGCAGTTCTTC.

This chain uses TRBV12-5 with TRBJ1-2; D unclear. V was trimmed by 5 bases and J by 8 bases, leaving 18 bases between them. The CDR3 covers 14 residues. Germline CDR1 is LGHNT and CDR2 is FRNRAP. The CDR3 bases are TGTGCTAGTGGTGGCGGGGTCCTGAGCGCCGGCTACACCTTC. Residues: CASGGGVLSAGYTF. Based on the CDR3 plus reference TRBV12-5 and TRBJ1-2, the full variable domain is DARVTQTPRHKVTEMGQEVTMRCQPILGHNTVFWYRQTMMQGLELLAYFRNRAPLDDSGMPKDRFSAEMPDATLATLKIQPSEPRDSAVYFCASGGGVLSAGYTFGSGTRLTVV.

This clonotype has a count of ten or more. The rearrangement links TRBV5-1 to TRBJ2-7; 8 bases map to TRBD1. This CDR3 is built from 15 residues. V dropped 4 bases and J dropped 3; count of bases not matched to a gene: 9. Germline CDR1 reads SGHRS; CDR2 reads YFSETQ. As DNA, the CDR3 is TGCGCCAGCAGCCCAACCTGGACAGGGAACTACGAGCAGTACTTC. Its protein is CASSPTWTGNYEQYF.

The CDR3 sequence: CASSLARTSTDTQYF. As DNA, the CDR3 is TGTGCCAGCAGCTTAGCGAGAACTAGCACAGATACGCAGTATTTT. V is TRBV11-2 and J is TRBJ2-3; D gene uncertain. V was trimmed by 1 base and J by 0 bases, leaving 8 bases between them. The CDR3 has 15 residues. Germline CDR1 is SGHAT and CDR2 is FQNNGV.

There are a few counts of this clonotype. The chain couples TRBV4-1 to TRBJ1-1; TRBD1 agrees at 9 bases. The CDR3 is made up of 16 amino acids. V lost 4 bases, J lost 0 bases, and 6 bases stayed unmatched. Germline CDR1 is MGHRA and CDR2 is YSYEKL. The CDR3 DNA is TGCGCCAGCAGCCCCCGGGACAGGGTGGTGAACACTGAAGCTTTCTTT. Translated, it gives CASSPRDRVVNTEAFF.

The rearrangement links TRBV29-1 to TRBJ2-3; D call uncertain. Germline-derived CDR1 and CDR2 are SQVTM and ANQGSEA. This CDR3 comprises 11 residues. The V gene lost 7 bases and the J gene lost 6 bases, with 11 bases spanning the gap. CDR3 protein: CSGLRRDTQYF. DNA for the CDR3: TGCAGCGGGCTGCGTAGGGATACGCAGTATTTT.

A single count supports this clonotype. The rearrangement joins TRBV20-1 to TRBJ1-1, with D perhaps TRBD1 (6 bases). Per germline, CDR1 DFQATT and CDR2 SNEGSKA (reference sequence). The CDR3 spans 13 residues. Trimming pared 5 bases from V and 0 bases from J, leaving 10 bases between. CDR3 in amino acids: CSADDRLNTEAFF. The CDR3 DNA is TGCAGTGCTGACGACAGGCTGAACACTGAAGCTTTCTTT.

This chain's CDR3 is CASSLAHSGGAYEQYV. CDR3 sequence (DNA): TGTGCCAGCAGCTTAGCCCATAGCGGGGGGGCCTACGAGCAGTACGTC. The rearrangement links TRBV7-2 to TRBJ2-7; 11 bases fit TRBD2. This CDR3 comprises 16 residues. The germline V gene has CDR1 SGHTA and CDR2 FQGNSA. With 0 bases clipped from V and 2 bases from J, the junction kept 3 bases outside the gene matches.

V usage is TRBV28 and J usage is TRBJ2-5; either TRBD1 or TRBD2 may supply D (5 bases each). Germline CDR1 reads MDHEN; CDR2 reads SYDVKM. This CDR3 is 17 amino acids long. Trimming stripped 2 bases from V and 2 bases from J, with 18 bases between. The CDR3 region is CASSLSLWGPTQETQYF. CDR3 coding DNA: TGTGCCAGCAGTTTAAGCTTGTGGGGACCGACGCAAGAGACCCAGTACTTC. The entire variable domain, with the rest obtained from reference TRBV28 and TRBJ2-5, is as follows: DVKVTQSSRYLVKRTGEKVFLECVQDMDHENMFWYRQDPGLGLRLIYFSYDVKMKEKGDIPEGYSVSREKKERFSLILESASTNQTSMYLCASSLSLWGPTQETQYFGPGTRLLVL.

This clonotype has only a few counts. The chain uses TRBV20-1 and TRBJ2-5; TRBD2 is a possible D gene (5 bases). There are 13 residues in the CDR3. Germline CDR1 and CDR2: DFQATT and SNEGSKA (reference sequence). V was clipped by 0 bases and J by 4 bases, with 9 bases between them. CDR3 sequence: CSARDRGLETQYF. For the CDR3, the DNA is TGCAGTGCTAGAGATCGAGGGTTAGAGACCCAGTACTTC.

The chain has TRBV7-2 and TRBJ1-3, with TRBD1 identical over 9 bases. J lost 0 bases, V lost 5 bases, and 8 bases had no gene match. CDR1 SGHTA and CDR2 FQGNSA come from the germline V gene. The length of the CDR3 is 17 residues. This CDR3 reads CASSPRTGVGSGNTIYF. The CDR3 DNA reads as TGTGCCAGCAGCCCGAGGACAGGGGTTGGCTCTGGAAACACCATATATTTT.

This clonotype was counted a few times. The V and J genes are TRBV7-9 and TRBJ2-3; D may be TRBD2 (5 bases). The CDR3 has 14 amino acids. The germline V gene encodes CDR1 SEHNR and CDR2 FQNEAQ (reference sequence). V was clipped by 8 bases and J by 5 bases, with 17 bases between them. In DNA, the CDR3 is TGTGCCAGCGGGAGTAGCCGAGGTGTAGATACGCAGTATTTT. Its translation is CASGSSRGVDTQYF. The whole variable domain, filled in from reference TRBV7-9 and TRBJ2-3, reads DTGVSQNPRHKITKRGQNVTFRCDPISEHNRLYWYRQTLGQGPEFLTYFQNEAQLEKSRLLSDRFSAERPKGSFSTLEIQRTEQGDSAMYLCASGSSRGVDTQYFGPGTRLTVL.

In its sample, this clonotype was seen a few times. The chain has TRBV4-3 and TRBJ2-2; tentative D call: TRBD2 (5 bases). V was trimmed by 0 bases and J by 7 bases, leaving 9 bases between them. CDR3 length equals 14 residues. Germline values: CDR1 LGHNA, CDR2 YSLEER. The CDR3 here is CASSQEPGNGELFF. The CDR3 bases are TGCGCCAGCAGCCAAGAACCGGGGAACGGGGAGCTGTTTTTT.

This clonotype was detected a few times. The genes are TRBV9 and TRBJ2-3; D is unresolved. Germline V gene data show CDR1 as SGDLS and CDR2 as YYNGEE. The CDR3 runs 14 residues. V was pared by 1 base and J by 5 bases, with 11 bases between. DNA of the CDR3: TGTGCCAGCAGCGTATTCGGGCGCGAAGATACGCAGTATTTT. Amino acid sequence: CASSVFGREDTQYF.

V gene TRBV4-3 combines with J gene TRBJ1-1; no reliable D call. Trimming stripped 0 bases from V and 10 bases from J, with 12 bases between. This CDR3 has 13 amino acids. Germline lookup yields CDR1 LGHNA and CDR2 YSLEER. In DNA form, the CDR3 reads TGCGCCAGCAGCCAAGATCTGGGCGGAGTAGCTTTCTTT. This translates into CASSQDLGGVAFF.

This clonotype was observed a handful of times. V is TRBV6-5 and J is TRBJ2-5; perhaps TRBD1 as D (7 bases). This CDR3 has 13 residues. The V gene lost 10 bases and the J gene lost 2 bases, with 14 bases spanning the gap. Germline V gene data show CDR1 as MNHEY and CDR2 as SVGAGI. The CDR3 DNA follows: TGTGCCATCAGGAGGGGGCCTCAAGAGACCCAGTACTTC. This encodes CAIRRGPQETQYF.

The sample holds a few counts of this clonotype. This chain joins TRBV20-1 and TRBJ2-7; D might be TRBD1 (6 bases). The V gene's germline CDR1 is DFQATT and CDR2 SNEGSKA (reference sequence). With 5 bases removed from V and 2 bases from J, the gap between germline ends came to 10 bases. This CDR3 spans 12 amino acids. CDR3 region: CSAWDTPYEQYF. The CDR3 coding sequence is TGCAGTGCTTGGGACACACCCTACGAGCAGTACTTC.

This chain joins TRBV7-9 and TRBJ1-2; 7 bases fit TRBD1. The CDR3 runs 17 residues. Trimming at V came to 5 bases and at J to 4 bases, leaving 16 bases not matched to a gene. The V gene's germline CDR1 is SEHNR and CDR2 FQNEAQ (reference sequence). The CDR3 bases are TGTGCCAGCAGCCCACTGGCCGCTCCGGACAGGAGCTATGGCTACACCTTC. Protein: CASSPLAAPDRSYGYTF.

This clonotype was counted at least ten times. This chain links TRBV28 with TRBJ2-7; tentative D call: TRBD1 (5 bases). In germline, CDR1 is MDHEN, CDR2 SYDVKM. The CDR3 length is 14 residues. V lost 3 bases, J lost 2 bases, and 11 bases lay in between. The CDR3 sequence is CASSFDSSPYEQYF. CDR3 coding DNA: TGTGCCAGCAGTTTCGACAGTTCCCCCTACGAGCAGTACTTC.